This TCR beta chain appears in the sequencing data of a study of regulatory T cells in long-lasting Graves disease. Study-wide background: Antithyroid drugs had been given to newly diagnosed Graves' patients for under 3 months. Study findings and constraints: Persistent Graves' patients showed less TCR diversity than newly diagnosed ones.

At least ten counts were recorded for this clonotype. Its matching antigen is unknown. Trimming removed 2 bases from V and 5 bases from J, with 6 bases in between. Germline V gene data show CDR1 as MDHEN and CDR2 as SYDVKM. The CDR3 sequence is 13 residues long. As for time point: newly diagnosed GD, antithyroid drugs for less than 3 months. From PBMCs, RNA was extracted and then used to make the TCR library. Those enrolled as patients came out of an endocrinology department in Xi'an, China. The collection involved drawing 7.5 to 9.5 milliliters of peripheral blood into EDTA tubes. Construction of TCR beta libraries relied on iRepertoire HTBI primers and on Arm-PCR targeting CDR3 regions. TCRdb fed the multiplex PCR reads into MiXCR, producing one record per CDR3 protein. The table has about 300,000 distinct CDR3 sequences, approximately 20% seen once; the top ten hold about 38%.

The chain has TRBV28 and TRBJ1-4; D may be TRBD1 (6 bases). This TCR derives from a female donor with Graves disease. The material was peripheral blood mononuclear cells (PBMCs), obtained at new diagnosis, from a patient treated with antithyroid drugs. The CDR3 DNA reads TGTGCCAGCAGTTTAACAGGGAATGAAAAACTGTTTTTT. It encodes CASSLTGNEKLFF.